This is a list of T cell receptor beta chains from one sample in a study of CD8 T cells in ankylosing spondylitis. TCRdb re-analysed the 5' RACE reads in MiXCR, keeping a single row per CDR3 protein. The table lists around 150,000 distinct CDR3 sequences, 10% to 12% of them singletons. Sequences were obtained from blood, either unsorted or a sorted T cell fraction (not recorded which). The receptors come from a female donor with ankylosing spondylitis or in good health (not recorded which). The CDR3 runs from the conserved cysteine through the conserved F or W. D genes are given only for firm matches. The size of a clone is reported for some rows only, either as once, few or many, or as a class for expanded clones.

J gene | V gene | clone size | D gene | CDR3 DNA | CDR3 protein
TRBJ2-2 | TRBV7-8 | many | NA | TGTGCCAGCAGCTTAGCGCTTGTACACGGGGAGCTGTTTTTT | CASSLALVHGELFF
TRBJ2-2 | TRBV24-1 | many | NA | TGTGCCACCAGTAACAGGGCGGACACCGGGGAGCTGTTTTTT | CATSNRADTGELFF
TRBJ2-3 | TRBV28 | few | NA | TGTGCCAGCTTGGGGTCCGGAGATACGCAGTATTTT | CASLGSGDTQYF
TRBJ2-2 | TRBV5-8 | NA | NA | TGTGCCAGCGGCCCTCGGATGTACACCGGGGAGCTGTTTTTT | CASGPRMYTGELFF
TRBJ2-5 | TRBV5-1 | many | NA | TGCGCCAGCAGCCGAAGCGGAGGAGAGACCCAGTACTTC | CASSRSGGETQYF
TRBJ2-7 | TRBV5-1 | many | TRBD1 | TGCGCCAGCCAAGGACAGGTTGGGGAGCAGTACTTC | CASQGQVGEQYF
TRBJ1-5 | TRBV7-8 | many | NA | TGTGCCAGCAGCTTAGTGGCAGGGGATCAGCCCCAGCATTTT | CASSLVAGDQPQHF
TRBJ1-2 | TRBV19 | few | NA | TGTGCCAGTAGTATAGACGCCCGGGGGCCTACTAACTATGGCTACACCTTC | CASSIDARGPTNYGYTF
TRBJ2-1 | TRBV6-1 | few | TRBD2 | TGTGCCAGCATTGTCCTAGCGGGATCGTACAATGAGCAGTTCTTC | CASIVLAGSYNEQFF
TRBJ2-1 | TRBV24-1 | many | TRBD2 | TGTGCCACCAGTGATCCCCGGACTAGCGGGATTTACAATGAGCAGTTCTTC | CATSDPRTSGIYNEQFF
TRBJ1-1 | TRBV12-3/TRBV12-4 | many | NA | TGTGCCAGCAGTTTTTCGTCCACTGAAGCTTTCTTT | CASSFSSTEAFF
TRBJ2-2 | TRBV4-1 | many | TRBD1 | TGCGCCAGCAGCGACAGGGCGTACACCGGGGAGCTGTTTTTT | CASSDRAYTGELFF
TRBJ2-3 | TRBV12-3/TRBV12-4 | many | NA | TGTGCCAGCAGTCCATATTCAGGACCTCCAGATACGCAGTATTTT | CASSPYSGPPDTQYF
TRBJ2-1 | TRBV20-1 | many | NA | TGCAGTGCTAGAGATAGTCCCTACAATGAGCAGTTCTTC | CSARDSPYNEQFF
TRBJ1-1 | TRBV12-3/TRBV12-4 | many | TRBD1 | TGTGCCAGCAGACGTACAGGGGTAACTGAAGCTTTCTTT | CASRRTGVTEAFF
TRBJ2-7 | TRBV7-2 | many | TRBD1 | TGTGCAATCAACCGGGACAGGGTAACCTACGAGCAGTACTTC | CAINRDRVTYEQYF
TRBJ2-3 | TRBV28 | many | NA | TGTGCCAGCAGTTTAAGTAGCACAGATACGCAGTATTTT | CASSLSSTDTQYF
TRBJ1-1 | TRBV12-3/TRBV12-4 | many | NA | TGTGCCAGCAGTTTCGTGAACACTGAAGCTTTCTTT | CASSFVNTEAFF
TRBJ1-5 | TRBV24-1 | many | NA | TGTGCCAGTCACGCATCGGGGCACCGGGATTGTCAGCCCCAGCATTTT | CASHASGHRDCQPQHF
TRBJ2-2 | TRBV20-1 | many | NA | TGCAGTGCTAGTTGGAGGGGAAGTCACGGGGAGCTGTTTTTT | CSASWRGSHGELFF
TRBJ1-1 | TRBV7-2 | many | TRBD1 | TGTGCCAGCAGCCCCGACAGGGATCGGACTGAAGCTTTCTTT | CASSPDRDRTEAFF
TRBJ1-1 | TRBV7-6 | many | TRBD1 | TGTGCCAGCAGCTTAGCTCAGGGGGCGGTGAACACTGAAGCTTTCTTT | CASSLAQGAVNTEAFF
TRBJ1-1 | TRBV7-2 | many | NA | TGTGCCAGCAGCCCCGGGCGGAGAGAAGCTTTCTTT | CASSPGRREAFF
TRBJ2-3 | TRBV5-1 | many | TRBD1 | TGCGCCAGCAGCTCGGGACAGGGGGCAGAGACGCAGTATTTT | CASSSGQGAETQYF
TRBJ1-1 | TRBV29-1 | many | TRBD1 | TGCAGCGTTACCACAGGGGGGAGCTCTGAAGCTTTCTTT | CSVTTGGSSEAFF
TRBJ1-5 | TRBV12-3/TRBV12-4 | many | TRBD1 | TGTGCCAGCAGTTCCCTACAGGGGAATCAGCCCCAGCATTTT | CASSSLQGNQPQHF
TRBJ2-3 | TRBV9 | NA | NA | TGTGCCAGCAGCGTTTCTATCTCTAGCACAGATACGCAGTATTTT | CASSVSISSTDTQYF
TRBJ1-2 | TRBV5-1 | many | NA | TGCGCCAGCAGCTTGTCTTCGGACAGTTCTAACTATGGCTACACCTTC | CASSLSSDSSNYGYTF
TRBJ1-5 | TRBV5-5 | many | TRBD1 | TGTGCCAGCAGTTGGGACAGGTTCAATCAGCCCCAGCATTTT | CASSWDRFNQPQHF
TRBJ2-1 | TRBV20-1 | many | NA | TGCAGTGCTAGAGCCACGACTAGTTACAATGAGCAGTTCTTC | CSARATTSYNEQFF
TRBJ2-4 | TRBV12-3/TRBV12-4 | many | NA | TGTGCCAGCAGAAAAGACAGCCTCGCCAAAAACATTCAGTACTTC | CASRKDSLAKNIQYF
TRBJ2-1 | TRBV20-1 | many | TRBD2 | TGCAGTGCTGAGCAGCCCATCGGCGGGAGTACCCTCTACAATGAGCAGTTCTTC | CSAEQPIGGSTLYNEQFF
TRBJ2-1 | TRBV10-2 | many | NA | TGCGCCAGCAGGTCCCAAGGAGGGGCTAATGAGCAGTTCTTC | CASRSQGGANEQFF
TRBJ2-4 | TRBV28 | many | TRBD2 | TGTGCCAGCAGTTTACCCCGGACTAGTAAAAACATTCAGTACTTC | CASSLPRTSKNIQYF
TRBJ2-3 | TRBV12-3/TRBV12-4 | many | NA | TGTGCCAGCAGCTCAGGGGAGGGAGGCACAGATACGCAGTATTTT | CASSSGEGGTDTQYF
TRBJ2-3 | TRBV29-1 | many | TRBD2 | TGCAGCGTTGAACGTGGGAGGGCGGATACGCAGTATTTT | CSVERGRADTQYF
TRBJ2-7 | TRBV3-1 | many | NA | TGTGCCAGCGGGGCGTACGAGCAGTACTTC | CASGAYEQYF
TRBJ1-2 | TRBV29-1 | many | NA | TGCAGCGTTGATGTCTCGGGCAATGGCTACACCTTC | CSVDVSGNGYTF
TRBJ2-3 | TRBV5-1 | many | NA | TGCGCCAGCAGCCCCTCTGGCGGGGGCCGCACAGATACGCAGTATTTT | CASSPSGGGRTDTQYF
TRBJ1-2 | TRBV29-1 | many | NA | TGCAGCGCCGCGGCCGGGACGGAATATGGCTACACCTTC | CSAAAGTEYGYTF